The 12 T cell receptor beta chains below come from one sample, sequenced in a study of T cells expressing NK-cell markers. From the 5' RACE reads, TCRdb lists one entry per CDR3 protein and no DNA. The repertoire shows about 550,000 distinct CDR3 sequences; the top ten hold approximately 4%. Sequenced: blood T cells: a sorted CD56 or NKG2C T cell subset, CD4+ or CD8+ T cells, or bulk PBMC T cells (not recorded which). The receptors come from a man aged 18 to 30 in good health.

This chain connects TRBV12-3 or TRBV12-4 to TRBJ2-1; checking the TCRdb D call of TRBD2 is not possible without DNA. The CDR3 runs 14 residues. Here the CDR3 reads CASSFRLAGDEQFF.

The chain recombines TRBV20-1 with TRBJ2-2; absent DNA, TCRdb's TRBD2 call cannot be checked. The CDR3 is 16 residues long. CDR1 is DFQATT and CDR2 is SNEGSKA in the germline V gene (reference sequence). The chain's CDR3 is CSAPPPGLANSGELFF.

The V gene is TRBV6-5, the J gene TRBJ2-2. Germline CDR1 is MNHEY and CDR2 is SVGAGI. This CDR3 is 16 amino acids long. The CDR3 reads CASSYSTAGRTGELFF.

CDR3 protein: CASGLTGGAGNTIYF. The gene calls are TRBV12-5 and TRBJ1-3; with no DNA, the TCRdb D assignment of TRBD1 cannot be verified. Germline loops: CDR1 LGHNT, CDR2 FRNRAP. The CDR3 consists of 15 residues.

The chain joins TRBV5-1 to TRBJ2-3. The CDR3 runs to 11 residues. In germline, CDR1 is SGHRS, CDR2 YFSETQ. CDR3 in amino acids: CAWTDSDTQYF.

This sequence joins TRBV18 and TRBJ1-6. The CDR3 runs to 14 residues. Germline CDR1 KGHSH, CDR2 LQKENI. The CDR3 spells CASSPVEGRSPLHF.

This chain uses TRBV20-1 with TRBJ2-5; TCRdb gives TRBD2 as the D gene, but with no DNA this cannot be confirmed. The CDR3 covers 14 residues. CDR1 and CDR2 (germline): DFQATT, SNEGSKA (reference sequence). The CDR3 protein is CSARDKGLDLHQYF.

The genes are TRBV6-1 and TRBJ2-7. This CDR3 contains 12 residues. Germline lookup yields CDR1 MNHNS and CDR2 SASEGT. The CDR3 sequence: CASRLGRGEQYF.

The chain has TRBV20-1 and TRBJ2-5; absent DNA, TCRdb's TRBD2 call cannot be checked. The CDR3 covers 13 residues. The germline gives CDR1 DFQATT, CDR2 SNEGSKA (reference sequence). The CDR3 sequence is CSARLGLLETQYF.

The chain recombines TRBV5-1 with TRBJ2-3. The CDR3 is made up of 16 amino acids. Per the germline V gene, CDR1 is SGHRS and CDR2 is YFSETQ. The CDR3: CASSFRVGAVTDTQYF.

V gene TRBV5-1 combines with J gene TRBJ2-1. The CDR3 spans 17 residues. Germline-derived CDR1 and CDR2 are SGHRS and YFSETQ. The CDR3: CASSSQPRSQYYNEQFF.

CDR3 in amino acids: CASSTGQRVAGYTF. The chain has TRBV7-2 and TRBJ1-2; TCRdb gives TRBD1 as the D gene, but with no DNA this cannot be confirmed. The CDR3 has 14 amino acids. The germline gives CDR1 SGHTA, CDR2 FQGNSA.